The 7 T cell receptor beta chains below come from one sample, sequenced in a study of CD8+CD57+ T cells in acquired aplastic anemia. CDR3 and TCR beta VDJ profiling relied on a genomic DNA template. Each CDR3 protein gets one entry after TCRdb re-called the reads with MiXCR. The table records roughly 180,000 distinct CDR3 sequences, 64% of them present only once. Sequencing was carried out using sorted CD4+, CD8+, or CD8+CD57+ T cells (not recorded which) from PBMCs. Every receptor here comes from a human donor with severe aplastic anemia or a healthy control (not recorded which).

The rearrangement links TRBV7-3 to TRBJ2-2; TRBD2 aligns across 11 bases. CDR1 is SGHTA and CDR2 is FQGTGA in the germline V gene. The CDR3 spans 17 residues. Trimming took 4 bases from V and 4 from J; bases not matched to a gene: 8. CDR3 sequence reads: CASSYSGTSGTTGELFF. In nucleotides, the CDR3 is TGTGCCAGCAGCTACTCCGGGACTAGCGGAACCACCGGGGAGCTGTTTTTT. The entire variable domain, with the rest obtained from reference TRBV7-3 and TRBJ2-2, is as follows: GAGVSQTPSNKVTEKGKYVELRCDPISGHTALYWYRQSLGQGPEFLIYFQGTGAADDSGLPNDRFFAVRPEGSVSTLKIQRTERGDSAVYLCASSYSGTSGTTGELFFGEGSRLTVL.

Concerning this clonotype itself: This clone may be a read error of a much larger clone one base away. This chain uses TRBV5-1 with TRBJ1-1; a weak D match, TRBD1 (6 bases). This CDR3 is 15 amino acids long. Germline V CDR1 and CDR2: SGHRS, YFSETQ. The CDR3 is CASRLGASMNAEAFF. The CDR3 DNA reads TGCGCCAGCAGGTTGGGGGCCAGCATGAACGCTGAAGCTTTCTTT.

The chain employs TRBV20-1 and TRBJ2-1; D remains ambiguous. Deletions cut 4 bases from V and 6 bases from J, with 7 bases between. CDR1 is DFQATT, CDR2 SNEGSKA, per germline (reference sequence). CDR3 length: 11 amino acids. For the CDR3, the DNA is TGCAGTGCTACTACTTCCAATGAGCAGTTCTTC. Its translation: CSATTSNEQFF.

The chain employs TRBV7-4 and TRBJ2-1, with TRBD1 as a possible D gene (5 bases). This CDR3 spans 17 amino acids. CDR1 and CDR2 (germline): SGHVT, SQSDAQ. Trimming took 5 bases from V and 2 from J, leaving 19 bases between them. The CDR3 region is CASSDYLGVSPYNEQFF. The CDR3 DNA reads as TGTGCCAGCAGCGATTATTTAGGGGTTAGCCCCTACAATGAGCAGTTCTTC. The variable domain in full, completed from reference TRBV7-4 and TRBJ2-1, reads GAGVSQSPRYKVAKRGRDVALRCDSISGHVTLYWYRQTLGQGSEVLTYSQSDAQRDKSGRPSGRFSAERPERSVSTLKIQRTEQGDSAVYLCASSDYLGVSPYNEQFFGPGTRLTVL.

The chain links TRBV20-1 to TRBJ2-1; D unclear. Germline loops: CDR1 DFQATT, CDR2 SNEGSKA (reference sequence). The CDR3 runs to 11 residues. The V end lost 3 bases, the J end lost 4 bases, and 4 bases lay between the germline ends. The CDR3 loop is CSASSYNEQFF. The CDR3 DNA follows: TGCAGTGCTAGCAGTTACAATGAGCAGTTCTTC.

The chain carries TRBV20-1 and TRBJ2-3, with TRBD2 matching over 8 bases. The CDR3 contains 14 residues. The germline CDR1 and CDR2 sequences are DFQATT and SNEGSKA (reference sequence). V was pared by 4 bases and J by 2 bases, with 5 bases of the junction left unmatched. The CDR3: CSATGGLNTDTQYF. For the CDR3, the DNA is TGCAGTGCTACGGGGGGGCTAAACACAGATACGCAGTATTTT.

The rearrangement links TRBV14 to TRBJ2-1, with D uncertain. CDR3 length: 12 amino acids. Germline loops: CDR1 SGHDN, CDR2 FVKESK. The germline V and J ends were trimmed by 5 bases and 1 base, with 3 bases remaining between them. The CDR3 nucleotides read TGTGCCAGCAGCGGGTCCTACAATGAGCAGTTCTTC. Protein: CASSGSYNEQFF.